Given below is one T cell receptor (beta chain) in context. Its antigen remains unknown. Germline V CDR1 and CDR2: SGHNT, YYREEE (reference sequence). The V gene end was trimmed by 4 bases and the J gene end by 5 bases; junction bases not matched to a gene: 16. CDR3 length: 19 residues. This sample was included in a study of beta chain features in type 1 diabetes. The wider study: Investigators examined nearly 110,000,000 sorted cells across all samples.

Findings and limits, study-wide: Since sequencing was performed on cDNA, cells with high TCR expression could be over-represented. Within patients, naive, central memory and Treg TCRB repertoires seemed more similar than within healthy donors.

All of the isolated RNA was reverse transcribed, so expressed TCRB transcripts were sequenced. Assay used: immunoSEQ multiplex PCR; TCRdb lists only in-frame clones, some missing. Among some 220,000 clones listed, about a tenth were seen once. This clonotype was sampled from a man between 18 and 29 years old in good health. J is TRBJ2-5 and V is TRBV5-4; 14 bases agree with TRBD2. Sample: central memory CD4+ T cells from blood. The CDR3 reads CASSPKGTSGSAGSETQYF. For the CDR3, the DNA is TGTGCCAGCAGCCCGAAGGGGACTAGCGGGAGTGCCGGGAGCGAGACCCAGTACTTC.